The clone carrying this T cell receptor beta chain was seen only a few times. TCRdb's table, derived via immunoSEQ multiplex PCR, lists solely in-frame clones and lacks some. The sample has under 120,000 clones, about 66% seen once. Germline CDR1 MNHEY, CDR2 SMNVEV (reference sequence). The CDR3 has 15 residues. After removal of 0 bases from V and 6 bases from J, the junction contained 5 bases not matched to a gene. The sample comes from a study of shared clonotypes between healthy human individuals. V and J are TRBV27 and TRBJ2-3; 8 nucleotides line up with TRBD2. The specimen sequenced was memory CD8+ T cells sorted from blood. As to subset: CD45RO+ cells pooled with CCR7-negative TemRA cells. This receptor was identified in a woman under 40 in good health. The CDR3 coding sequence is TGTGCCAGCAGTTTATCGGGACTAGAGGTGGATACGCAGTATTTT. Protein sequence: CASSLSGLEVDTQYF.